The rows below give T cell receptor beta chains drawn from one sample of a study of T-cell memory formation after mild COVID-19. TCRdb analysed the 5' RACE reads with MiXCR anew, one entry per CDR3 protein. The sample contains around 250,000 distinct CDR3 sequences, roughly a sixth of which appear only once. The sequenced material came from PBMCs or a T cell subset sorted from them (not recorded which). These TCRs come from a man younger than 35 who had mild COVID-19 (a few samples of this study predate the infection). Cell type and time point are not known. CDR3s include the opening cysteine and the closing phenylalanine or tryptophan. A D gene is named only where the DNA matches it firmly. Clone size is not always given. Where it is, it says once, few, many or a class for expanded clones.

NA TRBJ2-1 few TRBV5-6 CASSLVRGNSYEQFF TGTGCCAGCAGCTTGGTCCGGGGGAACAGCTATGAGCAGTTCTTC
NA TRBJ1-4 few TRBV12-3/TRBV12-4 CASSYGPGGEKLFF TGTGCCAGCTCATACGGGCCTGGGGGTGAAAAACTGTTTTTT
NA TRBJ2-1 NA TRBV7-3 CASSPDTPMNEQFF TGTGCCAGCAGCCCCGACACTCCGATGAATGAGCAGTTCTTC
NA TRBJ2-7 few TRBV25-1 CASSESGTYEQYF TGTGCCAGCAGTGAGAGTGGAACCTACGAGCAGTACTTC
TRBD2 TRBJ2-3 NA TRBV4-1 CASSQQPRLALDTQYF TGCGCCAGCAGCCAACAACCCAGACTAGCCCTAGATACGCAGTATTTT
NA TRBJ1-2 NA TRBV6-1 CASRAGTDYGYTF TGTGCCAGCAGGGCTGGAACAGACTATGGCTACACCTTC
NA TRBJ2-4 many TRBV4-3 CASSQSAGRKNIQYF TGCGCCAGCAGCCAATCGGCGGGACGCAAAAACATTCAGTACTTC
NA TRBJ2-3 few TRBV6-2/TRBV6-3 CASSGGTSQYF TGTGCCAGCAGTGGCGGGACTTCCCAGTATTTT
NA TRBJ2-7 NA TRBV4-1 CASSAGTLYEQYF TGCGCCAGCAGCGCCGGGACACTTTACGAGCAGTACTTC
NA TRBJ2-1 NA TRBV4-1 CASSQVREGEQFF TGCGCCAGCAGCCAGGTTAGGGAAGGTGAGCAGTTCTTC
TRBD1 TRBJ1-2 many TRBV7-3 CASSPRSGTGVGYTF TGTGCCAGCAGCCCGAGAAGCGGGACAGGGGTGGGCTACACCTTC